Below, 7 T cell receptor beta chains from the same sample are listed, as sequenced in a study of patients and donors after allogeneic stem cell transplantation. TCRdb reprocessed the RT-PCR reads with MiXCR, giving one entry per CDR3 protein. Of roughly 960,000 distinct CDR3 sequences in the sample, about a sixth were seen once. Sequencing was carried out using blood, either unsorted or a sorted T cell fraction (not recorded which). The receptors were gathered from a human donor who was either an allogeneic HSCT recipient or a stem cell or donor lymphocyte infusion donor (not recorded which). It is not recorded whose cells these are; they may come from a transplant donor.

The chain has TRBV4-3 and TRBJ2-3, with TRBD1 identical over 8 bases. Germline V gives CDR1 LGHNA, CDR2 YSLEER. The CDR3 covers 15 residues. J was trimmed by 3 bases and V by 0 bases; bases with no gene match: 2. The CDR3: CASSQEDRGTDTQYF. For the CDR3, the DNA is TGCGCCAGCAGCCAAGAAGACAGGGGTACAGATACGCAGTATTTT.

The chain combines TRBV7-3 with TRBJ2-3; D is unclear. Trimming took 5 bases from V and 6 from J, leaving 12 bases between them. Germline V gene data show CDR1 as SGHTA and CDR2 as FQGTGA. CDR3 size: 13 residues. The CDR3 DNA reads TGTGCCAGCAGCCCCGAGGTAGTGGATACGCAGTATTTT. It translates to CASSPEVVDTQYF.

The chain has TRBV7-2 and TRBJ1-4, with 7 positions matching TRBD1. Trimming at V came to 3 bases and at J to 5 bases, leaving 6 bases not matched to a gene. There are 15 residues in the CDR3. Germline V gene lookup returns CDR1 SGHTA and CDR2 FQGNSA. The CDR3 protein is CASSLFEGANEKLFF. The CDR3 coding sequence is TGTGCCAGCAGCTTGTTTGAGGGGGCCAATGAAAAACTGTTTTTT. Full variable domain (outside the CDR3, taken from reference TRBV7-2 and TRBJ1-4): GAGVSQSPSNKVTEKGKDVELRCDPISGHTALYWYRQSLGQGLEFLIYFQGNSAPDKSGLPSDRFSAERTGGSVSTLTIQRTQQEDSAVYLCASSLFEGANEKLFFGSGTQLSVL.

This clonotype has a handful of counts. The chain is built from TRBV7-8 and TRBJ2-1; perhaps TRBD2 as D (5 bases). Germline V gene data show CDR1 as SGHVS and CDR2 as FQNEAQ. The CDR3 runs to 14 residues. Trimming pared 5 bases from V and 6 bases from J, leaving 14 bases between. CDR3 region: CASSMAGILNEQFF. In DNA, the CDR3 is TGTGCCAGCAGCATGGCCGGGATTCTCAATGAGCAGTTCTTC.

This clonotype occurred a few times. The chain has TRBV15 and TRBJ1-4; D is uncertain. Germline V gene data show CDR1 as LNHNV and CDR2 as YYDKDF (reference sequence). Trimming removed 4 bases from V and 8 bases from J, with 14 bases in between. The CDR3 is 14 amino acids. CDR3 protein: CATSMNWQREKLFF. CDR3 DNA sequence: TGTGCCACCAGCATGAATTGGCAGAGGGAAAAACTGTTTTTT.

The rearrangement links TRBV27 to TRBJ2-1; 8 nucleotides agree with TRBD2. CDR1 and CDR2 (germline): MNHEY, SMNVEV (reference sequence). V lost 6 bases and J lost 6; bases outside the gene matches: 7. The CDR3 contains 14 residues. In DNA form, the CDR3 reads TGTGCCAGCAGCGGCGGGAGGAATGGCAATGAGCAGTTCTTC. Amino acids: CASSGGRNGNEQFF.

This clonotype was observed a few times. The chain combines TRBV4-3 with TRBJ2-4; tentatively, D is TRBD1 or TRBD2 (7 bases each). The CDR3 extends over 19 amino acids. Per germline, CDR1 LGHNA and CDR2 YSLEER. Trimming stripped 0 bases from V and 0 bases from J, with 18 bases between. This chain's CDR3 is CASSQDWGGTELAKNIQYF. CDR3 nucleotides: TGCGCCAGCAGCCAAGATTGGGGGGGGACAGAACTAGCCAAAAACATTCAGTACTTC.